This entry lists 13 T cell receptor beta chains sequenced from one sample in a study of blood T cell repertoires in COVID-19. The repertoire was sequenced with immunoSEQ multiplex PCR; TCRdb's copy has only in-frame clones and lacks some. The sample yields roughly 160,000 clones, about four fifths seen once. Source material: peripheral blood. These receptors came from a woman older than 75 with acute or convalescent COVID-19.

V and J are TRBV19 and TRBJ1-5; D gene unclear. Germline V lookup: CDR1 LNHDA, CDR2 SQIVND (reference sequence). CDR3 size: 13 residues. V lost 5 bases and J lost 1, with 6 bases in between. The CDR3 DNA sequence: TGTGCCAGTAGTGAGGAAAGCAATCAGCCCCAGCATTTT. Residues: CASSEESNQPQHF.

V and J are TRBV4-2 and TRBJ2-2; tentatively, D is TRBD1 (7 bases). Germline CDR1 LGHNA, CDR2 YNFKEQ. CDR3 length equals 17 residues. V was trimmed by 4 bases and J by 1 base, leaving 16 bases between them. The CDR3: CASSRRGPAENTGELFF. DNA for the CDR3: TGTGCCAGCAGCCGGAGGGGGCCAGCTGAGAACACCGGGGAGCTGTTTTTT.

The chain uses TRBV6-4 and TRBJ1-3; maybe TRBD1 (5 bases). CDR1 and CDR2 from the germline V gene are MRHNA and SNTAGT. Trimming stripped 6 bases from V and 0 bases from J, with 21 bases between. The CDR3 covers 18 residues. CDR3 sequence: CASRTRRNGQNSGNTIYF. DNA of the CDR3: TGTGCCAGCAGAACCCGAAGAAACGGACAAAACTCTGGAAACACCATATATTTT.

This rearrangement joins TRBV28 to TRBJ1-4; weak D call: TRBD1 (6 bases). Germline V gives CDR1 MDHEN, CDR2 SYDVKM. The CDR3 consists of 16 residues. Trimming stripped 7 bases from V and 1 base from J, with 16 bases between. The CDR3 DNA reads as TGTGCCAGCAAAATCCCAGGGGAGGGAACTAATGAAAAACTGTTTTTT. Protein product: CASKIPGEGTNEKLFF.

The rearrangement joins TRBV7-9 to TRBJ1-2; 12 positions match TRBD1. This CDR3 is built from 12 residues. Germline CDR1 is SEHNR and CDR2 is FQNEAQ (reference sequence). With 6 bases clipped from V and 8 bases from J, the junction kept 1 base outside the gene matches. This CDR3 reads CASRGTGGGYTF. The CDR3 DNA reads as TGTGCCAGCAGGGGGACAGGGGGCGGCTACACCTTC.

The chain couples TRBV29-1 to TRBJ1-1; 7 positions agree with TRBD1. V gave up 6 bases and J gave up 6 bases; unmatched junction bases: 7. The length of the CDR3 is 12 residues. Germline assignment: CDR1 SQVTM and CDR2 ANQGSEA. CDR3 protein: CSVTTGAAEAFF. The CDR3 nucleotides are TGCAGCGTAACAACAGGGGCGGCTGAAGCTTTCTTT.

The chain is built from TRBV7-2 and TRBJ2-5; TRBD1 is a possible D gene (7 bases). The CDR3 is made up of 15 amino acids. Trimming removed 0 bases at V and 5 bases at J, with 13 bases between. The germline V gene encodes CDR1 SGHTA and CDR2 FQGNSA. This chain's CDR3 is CASSLARRGPETQYF. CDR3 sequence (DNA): TGTGCCAGCAGCTTAGCTCGGAGGGGGCCCGAGACCCAGTACTTC.

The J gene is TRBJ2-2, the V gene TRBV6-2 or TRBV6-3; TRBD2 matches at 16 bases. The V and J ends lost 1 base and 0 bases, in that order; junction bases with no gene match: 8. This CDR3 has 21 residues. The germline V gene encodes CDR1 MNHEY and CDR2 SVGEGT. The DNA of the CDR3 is TGTGCCAGCAGTTACTACCATCTGGGACTAGCGGGGGGGACGAACACCGGGGAGCTGTTTTTT. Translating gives CASSYYHLGLAGGTNTGELFF.

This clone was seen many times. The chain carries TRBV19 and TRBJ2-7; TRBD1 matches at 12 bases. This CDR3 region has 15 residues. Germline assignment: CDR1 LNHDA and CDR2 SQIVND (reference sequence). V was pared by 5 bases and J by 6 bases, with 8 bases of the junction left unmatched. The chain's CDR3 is CASSVRDRGLSEQYF. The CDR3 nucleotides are TGTGCCAGTAGTGTCCGGGACAGGGGGCTTAGCGAGCAGTACTTC.

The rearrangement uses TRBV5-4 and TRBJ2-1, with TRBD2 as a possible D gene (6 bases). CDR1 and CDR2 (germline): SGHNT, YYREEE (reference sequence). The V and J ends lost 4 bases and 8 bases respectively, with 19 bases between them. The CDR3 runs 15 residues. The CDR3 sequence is CASSLGTQSVYEQFF. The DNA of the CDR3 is TGTGCCAGCAGCCTCGGGACTCAGAGTGTCTATGAGCAGTTCTTC.

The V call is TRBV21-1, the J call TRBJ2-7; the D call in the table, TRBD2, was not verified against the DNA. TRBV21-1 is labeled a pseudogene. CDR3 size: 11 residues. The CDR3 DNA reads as TGTGCCAGCAGCAAAGCGCGCGAGCAGTACTTC. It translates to CASSKAREQYF.

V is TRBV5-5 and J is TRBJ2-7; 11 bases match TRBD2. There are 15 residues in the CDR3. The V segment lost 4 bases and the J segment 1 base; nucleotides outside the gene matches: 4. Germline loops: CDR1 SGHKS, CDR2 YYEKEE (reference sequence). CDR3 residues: CASSHGTSGSYEQYF. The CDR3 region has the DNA TGTGCCAGCAGCCATGGGACTAGCGGATCCTACGAGCAGTACTTC. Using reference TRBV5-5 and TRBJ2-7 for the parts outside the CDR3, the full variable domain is DAGVTQSPTHLIKTRGQQVTLRCSPISGHKSVSWYQQVLGQGPQFIFQYYEKEERGRGNFPDRFSARQFPNYSSELNVNALLLGDSALYLCASSHGTSGSYEQYFGPGTRLTVT.

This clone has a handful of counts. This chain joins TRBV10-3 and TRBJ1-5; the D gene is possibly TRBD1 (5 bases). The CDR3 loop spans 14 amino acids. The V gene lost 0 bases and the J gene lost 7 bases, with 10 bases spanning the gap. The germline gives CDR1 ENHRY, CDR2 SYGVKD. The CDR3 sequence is CAISESEGLQPQHF. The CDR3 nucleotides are TGTGCCATCAGTGAGTCGGAGGGGCTACAGCCCCAGCATTTT.